This TCR beta chain was retrieved from a study of blood T cell repertoires in COVID-19. Study-level information: In each case, the material was cDNA or gDNA derived from T cells, B-cell-depleted T cells, or PBMCs.

V lost 5 bases to trimming and J lost 7 bases; unmatched junction nucleotides: 7. This CDR3 is built from 15 residues. Looked up from germline, CDR1 is SNHLY and CDR2 is FYNNEI. Repertoires were generated with immunoSEQ multiplex PCR, while TCRdb's copy carries only in-frame clones and drops some. The data show 250,000 to 350,000 clones, 70% to 90% seen once. This sequence was found in a man younger than 35 with active or convalescent COVID-19. The chain has TRBV2 and TRBJ1-6; 8 bases are a match to TRBD1. The sequenced material came from peripheral blood. CDR3 bases: TGTGCCAGCAGTTACCTGGACAGGGACAATTCACCCCTCCACTTT. This codes for CASSYLDRDNSPLHF.